This T cell receptor (beta chain) was recorded in a study of spatial heterogeneity in lung cancer. Study results and limitations: Ubiquitous expanded tumor TCRs surfaced in blood more at resection than they did at follow-up.

V was trimmed by 6 bases and J by 6 bases, leaving 14 bases between them. CDR1 is LNHNV and CDR2 is YYDKDF in the germline V gene (reference sequence). The CDR3 runs to 14 residues. TCRdb redid the calling of the 5' RACE reads with MiXCR, one entry per CDR3 protein. The table shows 43,000 or so distinct CDR3 sequences, with about 6.8% occurring only once. As to time point: sample taken at primary tumor resection. Tumor, nontumor lung or frozen PBMC supplied whole RNA, sequenced without sorting. This clonotype qualifies as medium-sized (0.01 to 0.1%). The antigen remains unidentified. This TCR came from a female donor with early-stage non-small cell lung cancer. Sequenced material: PBMCs, taken at surgery. The chain employs TRBV15 and TRBJ1-4, with a weak D call TRBD1 (6 bases). The CDR3 here is CATSSGEGDEKLFF. CDR3 nucleotide sequence: TGTGCCACCAGTTCAGGGGAGGGTGATGAAAAACTGTTTTTT.